The 22 T cell receptor beta chains below were found in one sample sequenced in a study of Graves' ophthalmopathy and Graves' hyperthyroidism. Transcripts of RNA were the source for amplifying TCR beta CDR3 regions. An opening RT-PCR round employed HTBI primers and preceded a second-round multiplex PCR. MiXCR, run by TCRdb on the multiplex PCR reads, gives a single entry per CDR3 protein. This sample has 660,000 or so distinct CDR3 sequences, with about 41% found just once. The specimen was peripheral blood. These TCRs come from an adult man with Graves' ophthalmopathy.

There are a few counts of this clonotype. The chain has TRBV2 and TRBJ2-2; the D is unclear. Germline CDR1 reads SNHLY; CDR2 reads FYNNEI. Trimming took off 8 bases at V and 4 bases at J, with 11 bases between the two ends. This CDR3 contains 13 residues. DNA of the CDR3: TGTGCCAGCGGAGACATTTTCACCGGGGAGCTGTTTTTT. Translating it yields CASGDIFTGELFF.

The chain's CDR3 is CASSLGGVFSYNEQFF. CDR3 nucleotides: TGTGCCAGCAGCTTAGGCGGGGTTTTCTCCTACAATGAGCAGTTCTTC. V usage is TRBV7-2 and J usage is TRBJ2-1; D possibly corresponds to TRBD2 (6 bases). Trimming took off 1 base at V and 0 bases at J, with 10 bases between the two ends. The V gene's germline CDR1 is SGHTA and CDR2 FQGNSA. This CDR3 has 16 residues.

This rearrangement joins TRBV10-3 to TRBJ1-1, with unresolved D. V was trimmed by 5 bases and J by 6 bases, leaving 22 bases between them. Germline CDR1 ENHRY, CDR2 SYGVKD. There are 16 residues in the CDR3. Here the CDR3 reads CAISYLRLEVAAEAFF. The DNA for the CDR3 is TGTGCCATCAGTTATCTACGCCTTGAGGTAGCCGCTGAAGCTTTCTTT.

In this sample, this clonotype turned up many times. The chain combines TRBV14 with TRBJ1-1, with TRBD1 matching over 7 bases. The V gene's germline CDR1 is SGHDN and CDR2 FVKESK. The CDR3 loop spans 18 amino acids. V shed 0 bases, J shed 0 bases, and the junction held 10 bases outside the gene matches. The CDR3 DNA is TGTGCCAGCAGCCAAGACGTCTTGAGGGGGCTCGTGAACACTGAAGCTTTCTTT. It specifies CASSQDVLRGLVNTEAFF.

This clonotype was seen at least ten times. The gene calls are TRBV7-9 and TRBJ1-5, with a tentative D call TRBD1 (5 bases). Germline CDR1 reads SEHNR; CDR2 reads FQNEAQ (reference sequence). V dropped 5 bases and J dropped 4 bases, with 9 bases sitting between them. The CDR3 is 13 residues long. The CDR3 region has the DNA TGTGCCAGCAGCGCAGGGACGAATCAGCCCCAGCATTTT. It codes for CASSAGTNQPQHF.

This clonotype was seen ten or more times. The chain uses TRBV12-3 or TRBV12-4 and TRBJ1-2; 10 bases line up with TRBD1. V dropped 8 bases and J dropped 1; count of bases not matched to a gene: 4. The CDR3 consists of 14 residues. The CDR3 protein is CASARTGGNYGYTF. CDR3 coding DNA: TGTGCCAGCGCCCGGACAGGGGGTAACTATGGCTACACCTTC.

This rearrangement joins TRBV10-3 to TRBJ1-1, with D unclear. Trimming took 10 bases from V and 1 from J, leaving 22 bases between them. The CDR3 totals 16 residues. CDR1 is ENHRY and CDR2 is SYGVKD in the germline V gene. CDR3 region: CASTKMSGGGNTEAFF. CDR3 sequence (DNA): TGTGCCAGCACTAAGATGTCAGGTGGCGGGAACACTGAAGCTTTCTTT.

The chain links TRBV20-1 to TRBJ2-5, with 8 nucleotides matching TRBD2. Germline CDR1 reads DFQATT; CDR2 reads SNEGSKA (reference sequence). Trimming at V came to 3 bases and at J to 3 bases, leaving 6 bases not matched to a gene. This CDR3 comprises 14 residues. The CDR3 DNA reads as TGCAGTGCTAGTTCCTCGGGAGGGGAAGAGACCCAGTACTTC. Translated: CSASSSGGEETQYF.

The rearrangement uses TRBV20-1 and TRBJ2-2; 7 nucleotides agree with TRBD2. This CDR3 has 15 amino acids. V shed 6 bases, J shed 3 bases, and the junction held 10 bases outside the gene matches. Germline V lookup: CDR1 DFQATT, CDR2 SNEGSKA (reference sequence). The CDR3 DNA sequence: TGCAGTGCCAGCCCCGCTAGCGGTGACACCGGGGAGCTGTTTTTT. This encodes CSASPASGDTGELFF.

Regarding this clonotype: Mismatch with germline at one junction end may stem from a read error. This chain connects TRBV25-1 to TRBJ2-5; D is uncertain. The J call is in doubt because the DNA end fits TRBJ2-1 better. This CDR3 has 14 amino acids. Germline CDR1 MGHDK, CDR2 SYGVNS. The CDR3 here is CAGSQGVSYNEQFF. In DNA form, the CDR3 reads TGTGCCGGCAGTCAAGGCGTCTCCTACAATGAGCAGTTCTTC.

The chain links TRBV18 to TRBJ2-5; D perhaps matches TRBD1 (5 bases). The CDR3 extends over 13 amino acids. V was pared by 4 bases and J by 3 bases, with 9 bases between. CDR1 and CDR2 (germline): KGHSH, LQKENI. CDR3 sequence: CASSRQPKETQYF. CDR3 nucleotide sequence: TGTGCCAGCTCACGACAGCCAAAAGAGACCCAGTACTTC.

The chain has TRBV15 and TRBJ1-2; no clear D gene. Trimming cost V 3 bases and J 8 bases, with 25 bases left between them. The CDR3 consists of 17 residues. Germline V CDR1 and CDR2: LNHNV, YYDKDF (reference sequence). The CDR3 spells CATSSQDVQFTTQGYTF. The CDR3 nucleotides are TGTGCCACCAGCAGTCAAGATGTACAGTTTACCACCCAAGGCTACACCTTC.

A single count supports this clonotype. V is TRBV10-3 and J is TRBJ1-2; D is possibly TRBD1 (5 bases). The CDR3 loop spans 11 amino acids. Germline CDR1 is ENHRY and CDR2 is SYGVKD. V was pared by 7 bases and J by 7 bases, with 10 bases between. The CDR3 loop is CAITAQGGYTF. The CDR3 nucleotides read TGTGCCATCACCGCCCAGGGTGGCTACACCTTC.

The chain recombines TRBV20-1 with TRBJ2-3; the D is unclear. The CDR3 spans 14 residues. Trimming cost V 0 bases and J 0 bases, with 7 bases left between them. Per the germline V gene, CDR1 is DFQATT and CDR2 is SNEGSKA (reference sequence). CDR3 nucleotide sequence: TGCAGTGCTAGAGATTCGGAGAGCACAGATACGCAGTATTTT. Its translation: CSARDSESTDTQYF.

The sample holds many counts of this clonotype. The chain joins TRBV6-5 to TRBJ1-4; a possible D gene is TRBD1 (6 bases). The CDR3 totals 14 residues. Germline V gene lookup returns CDR1 MNHEY and CDR2 SVGAGI. Trimming shortened V by 5 bases and J by 9 bases, and 16 bases separated the two germline ends. CDR3: CASSPTVQGKKLFF. The DNA of the CDR3 is TGTGCCAGCAGTCCGACGGTCCAGGGGAAAAAACTGTTTTTT.

This chain links TRBV9 with TRBJ2-7, with D unclear. V was trimmed by 4 bases and J by 0 bases, leaving 11 bases between them. The germline CDR1 and CDR2 sequences are SGDLS and YYNGEE. This CDR3 spans 14 amino acids. The CDR3 DNA reads TGTGCCAGCAGCCGGGTTGAGAGCTCCTACGAGCAGTACTTC. Protein sequence: CASSRVESSYEQYF.

The chain is built from TRBV25-1 and TRBJ1-2, with 12 nucleotides matching TRBD1. The ends lost 2 bases at V and 8 bases at J; junction bases unmatched: 3. Germline V gene sequence: CDR1 MGHDK, CDR2 SYGVNS. CDR3 size: 14 residues. The chain's CDR3 is CASSEGTGGSGYTF. CDR3 in DNA: TGTGCCAGCAGTGAAGGGACAGGGGGCTCGGGCTACACCTTC.

The rearrangement links TRBV2 to TRBJ2-2; 7 bases agree with TRBD1. J was trimmed by 9 bases and V by 6 bases; bases with no gene match: 7. Germline CDR1 SNHLY, CDR2 FYNNEI. This CDR3 has 13 amino acids. The CDR3 DNA follows: TGTGCCAGCAGACGACAGGGTACGCGGGAGCTGTTTTTT. Amino acid sequence: CASRRQGTRELFF. The full variable domain, its missing parts supplied by reference TRBV2 and TRBJ2-2, is EPEVTQTPSHQVTQMGQEVILRCVPISNHLYFYWYRQILGQKVEFLVSFYNNEISEKSEIFDDQFSVERPDGSNFTLKIRSTKLEDSAMYFCASRRQGTRELFFGEGSRLTVL.

This clonotype was seen more than once but under ten times. The J gene is TRBJ1-4, the V gene TRBV4-2; TRBD1 matches at 9 bases. Looked up from germline, CDR1 is LGHNA and CDR2 is YNFKEQ. Trimming cost V 0 bases and J 7 bases; bases outside gene matches: 9. This CDR3 is built from 17 residues. The CDR3 sequence is CASSQDRLGTGFEKLFF. CDR3 coding DNA: TGTGCCAGCAGCCAAGATCGGTTAGGGACAGGGTTTGAAAAACTGTTTTTT.

This clonotype was detected ten times or more. The CDR3 DNA sequence: TGTGCCAGCAGTGGCGGAGCTCCGCAGGGATACGAGCAGTACTTC. Its translation: CASSGGAPQGYEQYF. This chain connects TRBV25-1 to TRBJ2-7, with D perhaps matching TRBD1 (5 bases). Germline-derived CDR1 and CDR2 are MGHDK and SYGVNS. This CDR3 has 15 amino acids. V was clipped by 4 bases and J by 4 bases, with 17 bases between them.

This clonotype was observed at least ten times. The DNA for the CDR3 is TGTGCCAGCAGCCCCCACTCGACAAGGCAAAACACTGAAGCTTTCTTT. Translating gives CASSPHSTRQNTEAFF. V is TRBV7-2 and J is TRBJ1-1; no clear D gene. This CDR3 is built from 16 residues. The germline gives CDR1 SGHTA, CDR2 FQGNSA. V was pared by 5 bases and J by 2 bases, with 18 bases between. The complete variable domain, with remaining parts taken from reference TRBV7-2 and TRBJ1-1, reads GAGVSQSPSNKVTEKGKDVELRCDPISGHTALYWYRQSLGQGLEFLIYFQGNSAPDKSGLPSDRFSAERTGGSVSTLTIQRTQQEDSAVYLCASSPHSTRQNTEAFFGQGTRLTVV.

The rearrangement uses TRBV3-1 and TRBJ1-2; 11 nucleotides align to TRBD1. Per the germline V gene, CDR1 is LGHDT and CDR2 is YNNKEL (reference sequence). The CDR3 is 15 amino acids. V lost 4 bases and J lost 7; bases outside the gene matches: 8. CDR3 amino acids: CASSRPDRGHLGYTF. As DNA, the CDR3 is TGTGCCAGCAGCCGACCGGACAGGGGGCATCTTGGCTACACCTTC.